Each of the 21 T cell receptor beta chains below was sequenced from the same sample in a study of blood T cell repertoires in COVID-19. Measured with immunoSEQ multiplex PCR; TCRdb has only the in-frame clones, and not every one. Here the sample spans approximately 73,000 clones, around nine tenths being singletons. The sequencing sample was made of peripheral blood. Receptors originate from a woman aged 60 to 75 with acute or convalescent COVID-19.

The V gene is TRBV7-9, the J gene TRBJ1-1; D perhaps matches TRBD1 (6 bases). The CDR3 spans 14 residues. V dropped 5 bases and J dropped 3 bases, with 13 bases sitting between them. Per germline, CDR1 SEHNR and CDR2 FQNEAQ (reference sequence). CDR3 sequence (DNA): TGTGCCAGCAGCCCAAACAGGGATCACACTGAAGCTTTCTTT. Translated, it gives CASSPNRDHTEAFF.

The gene calls are TRBV2 and TRBJ1-1; D uncertain. Germline V CDR1 and CDR2: SNHLY, FYNNEI. The CDR3 runs to 15 residues. V lost 2 bases to trimming and J lost 0 bases, with 10 bases between them. For the CDR3, the DNA is TGTGCCAGCAGTGAACGGGTGTTAGTGAACACTGAAGCTTTCTTT. This gives the protein CASSERVLVNTEAFF.

The chain joins TRBV7-9 to TRBJ2-1; no clear D. The CDR3 spans 12 residues. Germline values: CDR1 SEHNR, CDR2 FQNEAQ (reference sequence). Trimming removed 2 bases from V and 4 bases from J, with 3 bases in between. This chain's CDR3 is CASSLQYNEQFF. The CDR3 nucleotides read TGTGCCAGCAGCTTACAGTACAATGAGCAGTTCTTC.

J is TRBJ2-5 and V is TRBV7-9, with D possibly TRBD1 on 6 matching bases. There are 12 residues in the CDR3. The V gene's germline CDR1 is SEHNR and CDR2 FQNEAQ (reference sequence). V was cut by 6 bases and J by 5 bases, with 10 bases left in between. The CDR3 region has the DNA TGTGCCAGCAGTCAGGGGTTCGAGACCCAGTACTTC. Protein product: CASSQGFETQYF.

This clone was counted once. This chain uses TRBV9 with TRBJ2-5; 8 bases match TRBD2. Germline values: CDR1 SGDLS, CDR2 YYNGEE. The CDR3 sequence is 16 residues long. The V gene end was trimmed by 0 bases and the J gene end by 5 bases; junction bases not matched to a gene: 9. The CDR3 reads CASSVATGGPWETQYF. For the CDR3, the DNA is TGTGCCAGCAGCGTAGCTACGGGGGGGCCATGGGAGACCCAGTACTTC.

A word on this clone: The germline gene is not matched at one end of the junction; a read error may be the cause. The chain uses TRBV24-1 and TRBJ1-1; perhaps TRBD1 as D (5 bases). The CDR3 loop spans 15 amino acids. Germline CDR1 KGHDR, CDR2 SFDVKD. CDR3 coding DNA: TGTGCCACCAGTGAAGGTGGGGGGGGGAACACTGAAGTTTTCTTT. The encoded protein is CATSEGGGGNTEVFF.

The gene calls are TRBV4-2 and TRBJ2-7; 7 nucleotides agree with TRBD2. The V gene's germline CDR1 is LGHNA and CDR2 YNFKEQ. CDR3 size: 17 residues. J was trimmed by 0 bases and V by 0 bases; bases with no gene match: 8. CDR3 loop: CASSQEYRGEPSYEQYF. CDR3 DNA sequence: TGTGCCAGCAGCCAAGAATATCGGGGGGAGCCCTCCTACGAGCAGTACTTC.

This rearrangement joins TRBV28 to TRBJ2-1; D is perhaps TRBD2 (6 bases). The V gene's germline CDR1 is MDHEN and CDR2 SYDVKM. The V gene lost 7 bases and the J gene lost 0 bases, with 10 bases spanning the gap. The length of the CDR3 is 14 residues. CDR3 sequence (DNA): TGTGCCAGCAACCCCGGGGGCTCCTACAATGAGCAGTTCTTC. It specifies CASNPGGSYNEQFF.

This clone came up once. The V gene is TRBV5-1, the J gene TRBJ1-1; D is ambiguous. CDR3 size: 15 residues. CDR1 is SGHRS and CDR2 is YFSETQ in the germline V gene. V dropped 0 bases and J dropped 1 base, with 10 bases sitting between them. The CDR3 DNA follows: TGCGCCAGCAGCTTGGCCATAAACAGGAACACTGAAGCTTTCTTT. Translating gives CASSLAINRNTEAFF. Looking up the rest from reference TRBV5-1 and TRBJ1-1 gives the full variable domain: KAGVTQTPRYLIKTRGQQVTLSCSPISGHRSVSWYQQTPGQGLQFLFEYFSETQRNKGNFPGRFSGRQFSNSRSEMNVSTLELGDSALYLCASSLAINRNTEAFFGQGTRLTVV.

The chain links TRBV28 to TRBJ2-6; possible D gene TRBD1, 6 bases. This CDR3 is 17 amino acids long. Germline CDR1 is MDHEN and CDR2 is SYDVKM. V lost 5 bases and J lost 4, with 18 bases in between. In DNA, the CDR3 is TGTGCCAGCAGTCGCCCCCCACAGGGAGCAGGGGCCAACGTCCTGACTTTC. The encoded protein is CASSRPPQGAGANVLTF.

The chain carries TRBV7-2 and TRBJ1-2, with TRBD1 identical over 8 bases. The CDR3 is 16 amino acids. The ends lost 1 base at V and 2 bases at J; junction bases unmatched: 6. The germline V gene has CDR1 SGHTA and CDR2 FQGNSA. The CDR3 region is CASSLGTGGNNYGYTF. The CDR3 DNA follows: TGTGCCAGCAGCTTAGGAACAGGGGGAAACAACTATGGCTACACCTTC.

This chain connects TRBV7-6 to TRBJ2-7; the match to TRBD1 covers 8 bases. With V trimmed by 6 bases and J by 0 bases, 7 bases remained unmatched. Germline values: CDR1 SGHVS, CDR2 FNYEAQ. CDR3 length: 15 residues. This CDR3 is CASRLQGGTSYEQYF. The CDR3 nucleotides read TGTGCCAGCAGGTTACAGGGGGGAACCTCCTACGAGCAGTACTTC.

DNA of the CDR3: TGTGCCAGCAGCTTAGAAGAGAAGGGCTGGACGGGAGCGGCGGATACGCAGTATTTT. This sequence encodes CASSLEEKGWTGAADTQYF. The genes are TRBV7-9 and TRBJ2-3, with D perhaps TRBD2 (6 bases). Germline loops: CDR1 SEHNR, CDR2 FQNEAQ (reference sequence). This CDR3 has 19 amino acids. The V end was cut by 1 base, the J end by 6 bases, with 26 bases between.

The genes are TRBV29-1 and TRBJ1-1; possible D gene TRBD1, 6 bases. Germline V gene data show CDR1 as SQVTM and CDR2 as ANQGSEA. The CDR3 is 14 residues long. V was trimmed by 4 bases and J by 2 bases, leaving 14 bases between them. This CDR3 is CSVGPDRLNTEAFF. As DNA, the CDR3 is TGCAGCGTTGGGCCAGACAGGCTTAACACTGAAGCTTTCTTT. The full variable domain, its missing parts supplied by reference TRBV29-1 and TRBJ1-1, is SAVISQKPSRDICQRGTSLTIQCQVDSQVTMMFWYRQQPGQSLTLIATANQGSEATYESGFVIDKFPISRPNLTFSTLTVSNMSPEDSSIYLCSVGPDRLNTEAFFGQGTRLTVV.

This chain links TRBV5-4 with TRBJ2-7; possible D gene TRBD2, 7 bases. Trimming removed 0 bases from V and 0 bases from J, with 16 bases in between. CDR1 and CDR2 from the germline V gene are SGHNT and YYREEE (reference sequence). This CDR3 comprises 17 residues. This chain's CDR3 is CASSLGGLAASSYEQYF. For the CDR3, the DNA is TGTGCCAGCAGCTTGGGGGGGCTAGCGGCCAGCTCCTACGAGCAGTACTTC.

The chain combines TRBV7-9 with TRBJ1-1; maybe TRBD1 (5 bases). Germline-derived CDR1 and CDR2 are SEHNR and FQNEAQ (reference sequence). This CDR3 region has 15 residues. V lost 3 bases and J 0 bases, leaving 11 bases between the germline ends. This CDR3 reads CASSFSTAMNTEAFF. The CDR3 nucleotides read TGTGCCAGCAGCTTCTCGACAGCCATGAACACTGAAGCTTTCTTT.

The V and J genes are TRBV5-1 and TRBJ1-1; D gene uncertain. V lost 3 bases to trimming and J lost 2 bases, with 8 bases between them. This CDR3 comprises 13 residues. CDR1 is SGHRS and CDR2 is YFSETQ in the germline V gene. Written as DNA, the CDR3 is TGCGCCAGCAGCTCAACAGATAACACTGAAGCTTTCTTT. Protein sequence: CASSSTDNTEAFF.

The chain has TRBV25-1 and TRBJ1-1; 9 positions agree with TRBD1. The germline V gene has CDR1 MGHDK and CDR2 SYGVNS. This CDR3 is built from 14 residues. The V gene end was trimmed by 4 bases and the J gene end by 3 bases; junction bases not matched to a gene: 3. The CDR3 is CASSAGTGYTEAFF. The CDR3, as DNA: TGTGCCAGCAGTGCTGGGACAGGGTACACTGAAGCTTTCTTT.

The V call is TRBV28, the J call TRBJ1-2, with D possibly TRBD1 on 5 matching bases. The CDR3 contains 13 residues. In germline, CDR1 is MDHEN, CDR2 SYDVKM. V dropped 1 base and J dropped 6 bases, with 9 bases sitting between them. The CDR3 DNA is TGTGCCAGCAGTTTATCAGCGGGGGATGGCTACACCTTC. Translating it yields CASSLSAGDGYTF.

V usage is TRBV30 and J usage is TRBJ2-5; maybe TRBD2 (5 bases). V was pared by 0 bases and J by 5 bases, with 16 bases between. Germline assignment: CDR1 GTSNPN and CDR2 SVGIG (reference sequence). The CDR3 has 15 residues. The CDR3 protein is CAWSVRASLAETQYF. The CDR3 DNA sequence: TGTGCCTGGAGTGTACGGGCATCTCTAGCCGAGACCCAGTACTTC.

The rearrangement uses TRBV12-3 or TRBV12-4 and TRBJ1-2; possibly TRBD1 for D (6 bases). CDR3 length: 12 residues. The V and J ends lost 4 bases and 7 bases respectively, with 10 bases between them. The CDR3 region is CASSYNRAGYTF. For the CDR3, the DNA is TGTGCCAGCAGTTACAACAGGGCTGGCTACACCTTC.